The clone carrying this T cell receptor (beta chain) has a count of ten or more. Antigen unknown. Via MiXCR, TCRdb re-called the reads, giving one row per CDR3 protein. The data show just over 150,000 distinct CDR3 sequences, with roughly a quarter seen just once and approximately 11% held by the top ten. These data belong to a study of T cell repertoires in cytomegalovirus infection. Overall study findings and caveats: People with CMV and the relevant HLA were identified by cumulative public TCR beta family frequency. HLA-C-restricted TCR beta clonotypes specific for CMV led the ex vivo response.

The CDR3 is 15 residues long. The germline V gene encodes CDR1 SGHVS and CDR2 FQNEAQ. V shed 5 bases and J 3 bases; nucleotides not matched to a gene: 6. This chain joins TRBV7-8 and TRBJ2-3, with TRBD1 matching 9 bases. The sequencing input was PBMCs. The TCR sequence derives from a human donor in good health (CMV status not recorded). Some clones in this sample may be carry-over from other donors' samples. The CDR3 nucleotides are TGTGCCAGCAGCGTCCGGGACAGGGTGACAGATACGCAGTATTTT. Protein: CASSVRDRVTDTQYF. The whole variable domain, remainder taken from reference TRBV7-8 and TRBJ2-3, is GAGVSQSPRYKVAKRGQDVALRCDPISGHVSLFWYQQALGQGPEFLTYFQNEAQLDKSGLPSDRFFAERPEGSVSTLKIQRTQQEDSAVYLCASSVRDRVTDTQYFGPGTRLTVL.